This T cell receptor beta chain was captured by sequencing in a study of blood T cells in healthy people across ages (dated by TCRdb to about 2015). Regarding the complete study: In model experiments, template switching captured about one uniquely barcoded TCR beta cDNA molecule for every two T cells. To avoid experimental bias, donors of different ages were randomly spread across the sequencing lanes. For two donors (one aged 18 to 30 and one aged 80 or older), the study analyzed two additional independent replicas of 1 million unique cDNA reads from the same blood draw. To track age-related changes in TCR beta repertoire diversity, the study relied on deep sequencing normalized with unique cDNA molecular identifiers. Four age groups were formed from the donors: young (average 16 years), middle-aged (around 41), aged (about 62) and long-lived (approximately 80).

The CDR3 contains 13 residues, cysteine and phenylalanine counted. Solely the CDR3 DNA is kept, with 39 bases framed from the first base. Compared with germline, V lacks 5 bases and J lacks 11 bases; bases without a gene match: 8. CDR1 is given as SGHVS and CDR2 as FNYEAQ, both from the germline V gene. Results the study describes overall, beyond this receptor: Observed TCR beta diversity per million T cells fell roughly linearly with age, and a significant reduction was already apparent by age approximately 41. Since profiling was done on bulk unsorted PBMCs, naive and antigen-experienced compartments could not be conclusively compared. Estimates of total diversity based on one million sequenced T cells were considered lower bounds and underestimates. Observed TCR beta diversity correlated strongly with the percentage of naive T cells measured by flow cytometry. The CMV infection status of donors was not known, potentially confounding age-related changes in expanded clonotypes. Compared with the aged group, more naive CD4+ T cells, fewer expanded clones and increased TCR diversity were shown by the long-lived group, suggesting age selection.

This clonotype was counted only a few times. Its antigen target is currently unknown. No much larger clone is present one base from it, and per-base qualities are unavailable. The roughly 38 donors, aged 6 to 90 years, were systemically healthy Caucasian individuals from Russia. Each donor gave around 9 milliliters of peripheral blood, collected into EDTA-treated Vacutainer tubes. PBMCs were isolated by Ficoll-Paque density-gradient centrifugation, with at least 6.5 million obtained per sample. Trizol reagent was used to extract total RNA from PBMCs, with at least 5.5 micrograms per sample. The percentages of naive CD45RAhigh/CD27high T cells were determined by flow cytometry on a PBMC aliquot from every donor. The library was prepared using 5' RACE. TCRdb names Illumina HiSeq 2500 as the instrument used. A second PCR of roughly 6 to 11 cycles was run with a J-beta primer mix and a sample-barcoded 5' primer. Each TCR beta cDNA molecule received a unique molecular identifier from a template-switch 5' adaptor carrying 12 random nucleotides. Each sample yielded at least 2.5 million CDR3-containing paired-end reads. The Mint cDNA synthesis kit, primed by a TRBC-specific oligonucleotide, was used to synthesize first-strand cDNA from all RNA. All cDNA was treated with uracil-DNA glycosylase and then went through a first 18-cycle PCR with the universal primers M1SS and BC2_uni_R. As for the original processing: For normalization, 1 million high-quality reads were randomly selected from each sample, with every read carrying a distinct molecular identifier. Reads sharing molecular identifiers were discarded rather than binned into consensus sequences. CDR3 identification, clonotype clustering and error correction used MiTCR with a Q25 quality threshold and the strictest error-elimination algorithm. A nonparametric unseen species model using Euler transformation provided a lower-bound estimate of total TCR beta diversity. TCRdb itself trimmed the public reads at Q25 with fastp, ran MiXCR and retained productive beta chains. Under each unique CDR3 protein, matching rows form one entry showing the most common genes and DNA. These V and J calls are TCRdb output, not the study's own analysis. In this sample the table shows about 1 million distinct CDR3 sequences, 40% to 55% of which occur a single time. Approximately 17% of the sample belongs to the ten largest clones.

Sequenced input: blood. This TCR was sampled from a woman aged 60 to 75 in good health. The V and J segments used are TRBV7-6 and TRBJ2-4, and TRBD1 aligns with 8 junction nucleotides. The CDR3 in this case is CASSTGQGIVQYF. The nucleotide sequence is TGTGCCAGCAGCACCGGACAGGGAATCGTTCAGTACTTC.